The 14 T cell receptor beta chains presented below share a single source sample, sequenced in a study of OX40 agonist ivuxolimab in advanced cancers. The protocol was immunoSEQ multiplex PCR, while the TCRdb copy is restricted to in-frame clones and leaves out a portion. Here the sample spans under 95,000 clones, about 83% being singletons. This specimen was CD4+ or CD8+ T cells sorted from blood, taken in a trial of the OX40 agonist ivuxolimab. The receptors originated from an adult with an advanced solid tumor such as melanoma, head and neck, liver or kidney cancer.

This clone was counted between two and nine times. V gene TRBV30 combines with J gene TRBJ2-1; D uncertain. V shed 4 bases and J shed 3 bases, with 4 bases lying between them. The CDR3 has 11 residues. CDR1 GTSNPN and CDR2 SVGIG come from the germline V gene (reference sequence). CDR3 region: CAWKDYNEQFF. Here the CDR3 DNA reads TGTGCCTGGAAGGACTACAATGAGCAGTTCTTC.

This clone has just a few counts. The rearrangement joins TRBV5-5 to TRBJ2-1, with D uncertain. The CDR3 is 15 amino acids. Looked up from germline, CDR1 is SGHKS and CDR2 is YYEKEE (reference sequence). With 0 bases removed from V and 2 bases from J, the gap between germline ends came to 9 bases. The CDR3 sequence is CASSLDLTTYNEQFF. Written as DNA, the CDR3 is TGTGCCAGCAGCTTGGACCTGACGACCTACAATGAGCAGTTCTTC.

The V call is TRBV2, the J call TRBJ2-7; 12 positions match TRBD2. The CDR3 is 15 residues long. The V and J ends lost 5 bases and 4 bases, in that order; junction bases with no gene match: 6. Germline lookup yields CDR1 SNHLY and CDR2 FYNNEI. CDR3 residues: CASSFAGLAGYEQYF. In DNA form, the CDR3 reads TGTGCCAGCAGTTTTGCAGGACTAGCGGGGTACGAGCAGTACTTC.

This chain joins TRBV5-4 and TRBJ2-7; D remains ambiguous. Trimming left V 2 bases short and J 6 bases short, with 18 bases between. In germline, CDR1 is SGHNT, CDR2 YYREEE (reference sequence). This CDR3 has 15 residues. CDR3 nucleotides: TGTGCCAGCAGCTTATCGATTTACCTTGCCTCCGAGCAGTACTTC. This encodes CASSLSIYLASEQYF.

The chain links TRBV19 to TRBJ2-1; 10 positions agree with TRBD2. The germline V gene encodes CDR1 LNHDA and CDR2 SQIVND (reference sequence). V lost 6 bases to trimming and J lost 7 bases; unmatched junction nucleotides: 9. This CDR3 spans 15 amino acids. The CDR3 DNA sequence: TGTGCCAGTAGGGACCGAGCGGGAGGGGGGAATGAGCAGTTCTTC. Translation gives CASRDRAGGGNEQFF.

The V gene is TRBV20-1, the J gene TRBJ1-2, with D possibly TRBD1 on 6 matching bases. Between the trimmed V and J ends, which lost 8 bases and 7 bases, there was a span of 14 bases. This CDR3 contains 11 residues. The germline V gene encodes CDR1 DFQATT and CDR2 SNEGSKA (reference sequence). CDR3 in amino acids: CSLTGGSGYTF. The DNA for the CDR3 is TGCAGTCTGACAGGTGGAAGTGGCTACACCTTC.

The rearrangement uses TRBV19 and TRBJ2-3; D remains unclear. Germline loops: CDR1 LNHDA, CDR2 SQIVND (reference sequence). The germline V and J ends were trimmed by 5 bases and 6 bases, with 12 bases remaining between them. CDR3 length: 13 residues. The CDR3 sequence: CASSARFGDTQYF. The CDR3, as DNA: TGTGCCAGTAGTGCACGTTTTGGTGATACGCAGTATTTT.

This rearrangement joins TRBV30 to TRBJ1-6; TRBD1 might be the D (5 bases). The CDR3 is 14 amino acids. Germline V gene data show CDR1 as GTSNPN and CDR2 as SVGIG (reference sequence). The V end lost 0 bases, the J end lost 9 bases, and 12 bases lay between the germline ends. CDR3 sequence: CAWSVGVFSSPLHF. The DNA for the CDR3 is TGTGCCTGGAGTGTAGGGGTTTTCAGTTCACCCCTCCACTTT.

The V call is TRBV9, the J call TRBJ2-1, with 12 bases matching TRBD2. The CDR3 is 15 residues long. V dropped 4 bases and J dropped 7; count of bases not matched to a gene: 6. Germline V gene lookup returns CDR1 SGDLS and CDR2 YYNGEE. The chain's CDR3 is CASSPRTSGKNEQFF. CDR3 coding DNA: TGTGCCAGCAGCCCCCGGACTAGCGGGAAGAATGAGCAGTTCTTC.

The chain combines TRBV6-5 with TRBJ1-5; D is perhaps TRBD1 (5 bases). CDR3 size: 15 residues. Germline V lookup: CDR1 MNHEY, CDR2 SVGAGI. Trimming shortened V by 4 bases and J by 2 bases, and 12 bases separated the two germline ends. The CDR3 sequence: CASSFGGFGNQPQHF. The CDR3 bases are TGTGCCAGCAGTTTTGGGGGGTTCGGCAATCAGCCCCAGCATTTT.

The rearrangement joins TRBV7-9 to TRBJ1-1; tentatively, D is TRBD1 (6 bases). CDR1 and CDR2 (germline): SEHNR, FQNEAQ (reference sequence). CDR3 length equals 15 residues. Trimming pared 5 bases from V and 2 bases from J, leaving 15 bases between. CDR3 region: CASSVPGHINTEAFF. The CDR3 DNA reads as TGTGCCAGCAGCGTTCCGGGACACATAAACACTGAAGCTTTCTTT. The entire variable domain, with the rest obtained from reference TRBV7-9 and TRBJ1-1, is as follows: DTGVSQNPRHKITKRGQNVTFRCDPISEHNRLYWYRQTLGQGPEFLTYFQNEAQLEKSRLLSDRFSAERPKGSFSTLEIQRTEQGDSAMYLCASSVPGHINTEAFFGQGTRLTVV.

This chain joins TRBV27 and TRBJ1-5; D is perhaps TRBD1 (6 bases). The CDR3 extends over 14 amino acids. Germline values: CDR1 MNHEY, CDR2 SMNVEV (reference sequence). V dropped 3 bases and J dropped 4 bases, with 10 bases sitting between them. The CDR3 bases are TGTGCCAGCAGTTTGGGAGGGGGAAATCAGCCCCAGCATTTT. Its protein product is CASSLGGGNQPQHF.

V gene TRBV2 combines with J gene TRBJ1-5; TRBD1 matches at 9 bases. Germline V CDR1 and CDR2: SNHLY, FYNNEI. The CDR3 has 15 residues. Germline trimming cut 4 bases from V and 5 bases from J; bases unmatched to any gene: 6. For the CDR3, the DNA is TGTGCCAGCAGTGGGGGACAGGGTATTTATCAGCCCCAGCATTTT. It translates to CASSGGQGIYQPQHF.

The chain links TRBV2 to TRBJ1-5; no firm D call. The CDR3 is 13 residues long. V was cut by 1 base and J by 6 bases, with 7 bases left in between. Germline CDR1 SNHLY, CDR2 FYNNEI. The CDR3 is CASSEENGQPQHF. CDR3 nucleotides: TGTGCCAGCAGTGAAGAGAACGGTCAGCCCCAGCATTTT.